This record covers a single TCR beta chain. What it binds is unknown. The data originate from a study of T-cell memory formation after mild COVID-19. In the study overall: The study found TCR clusters largely donor specific.

Overall study findings and caveats: Several responding clones turned up in pre-infection memory, indicating that cross-reactive memory may have taken part. Contracting CD4+ clones were located mainly in CM and EM, and CD8+ clones in EMRA.

Constant-segment-primed 5'RACE gave TCR alpha and TCR beta cDNA libraries with sample barcodes and UMIs. Using its own MiXCR run on the 5' RACE reads, TCRdb lists one record per CDR3 protein. The top ten clones hold approximately 3.6% of a sample with about 250,000 distinct CDR3 sequences, roughly 15% of them seen once. CDR3 length: 19 amino acids. V gave up 0 bases and J gave up 2 bases, with 18 bases separating them. Germline V lookup: CDR1 SGHRS, CDR2 YFSETQ. The chain has TRBV5-1 and TRBJ1-6; possible D gene TRBD1, 6 bases. Sequencing input: PBMCs or a T cell subset sorted from them (not recorded which). This clonotype was obtained from a man younger than 35 who had mild COVID-19 (a few samples of this study predate the infection). Cell type and time point are not known. In DNA, the CDR3 is TGCGCCAGCAGCTTGGCGGGGGACAATCAAGTCCCCTATAATTCACCCCTCCACTTT. It translates to CASSLAGDNQVPYNSPLHF.